Presented here are 26 T cell receptor beta chains from one specimen sequenced in a study of blood T cell repertoires in COVID-19. TCRdb's table, derived via immunoSEQ multiplex PCR, lists solely in-frame clones and lacks some. The sample consists of hundreds of thousands of clones, more than 75% of them appearing once. The sample consisted of PBMCs or T cells enriched from blood (not recorded which). The origin of the receptors is a man in his 60s who had recovered from COVID-19.

The V call is TRBV5-1, the J call TRBJ1-2; 7 bases are a match to TRBD1. Per the germline V gene, CDR1 is SGHRS and CDR2 is YFSETQ. After removal of 0 bases from V and 0 bases from J, the junction contained 5 bases not matched to a gene. The CDR3 totals 16 residues. This CDR3 reads CASSLATGQSNYGYTF. DNA of the CDR3: TGCGCCAGCAGCTTGGCCACGGGACAGTCTAACTATGGCTACACCTTC.

CDR3 nucleotides: TGTGCCAGCAGTCAGGCCACTTCTGGAAACACCATATATTTT. It specifies CASSQATSGNTIYF. The chain recombines TRBV9 with TRBJ1-3; unclear D gene. Germline-derived CDR1 and CDR2 are SGDLS and YYNGEE. The CDR3 length is 14 residues. The ends were cut back, 5 bases at V and 1 base at J, with 10 bases in the middle.

The CDR3 reads CSVTGTGGRNEKLFF. The CDR3 DNA is TGCAGCGTCACCGGGACAGGGGGCAGAAATGAAAAACTGTTTTTT. J is TRBJ1-4 and V is TRBV29-1; 12 positions match TRBD1. J was trimmed by 5 bases and V by 6 bases; bases with no gene match: 7. This CDR3 comprises 15 residues. Germline CDR1 reads SQVTM; CDR2 reads ANQGSEA.

This chain links TRBV30 with TRBJ1-3; a possible D gene is TRBD1 (5 bases). The germline V and J ends were trimmed by 4 bases and 4 bases, with 8 bases remaining between them. CDR1 is GTSNPN and CDR2 is SVGIG in the germline V gene (reference sequence). The CDR3 contains 12 residues. The CDR3, as DNA: TGTGCCTGGACTGGGGCCGGAAACACCATATATTTT. Translating it yields CAWTGAGNTIYF.

This sequence joins TRBV19 and TRBJ2-5, with a tentative D call TRBD1 (6 bases). Germline CDR1 is LNHDA and CDR2 is SQIVND (reference sequence). The V end was cut by 1 base, the J end by 5 bases, with 14 bases between. The CDR3 is 15 residues long. The CDR3 here is CASSIVAGAPETQYF. CDR3 in DNA: TGTGCCAGTAGTATAGTTGCAGGGGCCCCTGAGACCCAGTACTTC.

This chain uses TRBV28 with TRBJ1-5; 10 nucleotides match TRBD1. CDR1 and CDR2 (germline): MDHEN, SYDVKM. With V trimmed by 7 bases and J by 5 bases, 11 bases remained unmatched. The CDR3 runs 16 residues. This chain's CDR3 is CASTPRGQGSYQPQHF. CDR3 in DNA: TGTGCCAGCACCCCACGGGGACAGGGGAGTTATCAGCCCCAGCATTTT.

This chain joins TRBV5-1 and TRBJ1-4; D not resolved. The CDR3 has 14 residues. Germline-derived CDR1 and CDR2 are SGHRS and YFSETQ. V shed 4 bases and J shed 0 bases, with 7 bases lying between them. The CDR3 loop reads CASSETTTNEKLFF. The DNA of the CDR3 is TGCGCCAGCAGCGAGACAACAACTAATGAAAAACTGTTTTTT.

This rearrangement joins TRBV30 to TRBJ2-1, with D perhaps matching TRBD2 (7 bases). Trimming shortened V by 0 bases and J by 0 bases, and 30 bases separated the two germline ends. The CDR3 is 22 amino acids. Germline V gene data show CDR1 as GTSNPN and CDR2 as SVGIG (reference sequence). CDR3 amino acids: CAWSVRGALGSAWASSYNEQFF. In DNA form, the CDR3 reads TGTGCCTGGAGTGTACGGGGGGCCTTGGGTAGCGCCTGGGCCAGCTCCTACAATGAGCAGTTCTTC.

This chain connects TRBV11-3 to TRBJ2-1; 11 bases are shared with TRBD2. The germline V gene encodes CDR1 SGHNT and CDR2 YENEEA. The CDR3 runs to 18 residues. Trimming took 7 bases from V and 4 from J; bases not matched to a gene: 15. The CDR3 sequence: CASNRDGGVAGGYNEQFF. The CDR3 DNA follows: TGTGCCAGCAACCGGGACGGTGGGGTAGCGGGGGGGTACAATGAGCAGTTCTTC.

The chain links TRBV25-1 to TRBJ1-1, with 8 bases identical to TRBD1. Germline CDR1 reads MGHDK; CDR2 reads SYGVNS. With 3 bases clipped from V and 9 bases from J, the junction kept 12 bases outside the gene matches. The CDR3 sequence is 15 residues long. This CDR3 is CASSDATGAWVKAFF. The CDR3 nucleotides read TGTGCCAGCAGTGACGCGACAGGGGCTTGGGTAAAAGCTTTCTTT.

J is TRBJ2-5 and V is TRBV25-1; 8 bases are shared with TRBD2. The CDR3 totals 14 residues. Germline V lookup: CDR1 MGHDK, CDR2 SYGVNS. V lost 3 bases, J lost 5 bases, and 5 bases stayed unmatched. The CDR3 DNA follows: TGTGCCAGCAGTGACTCCGGACTAGCTGAGACCCAGTACTTC. Its translation: CASSDSGLAETQYF.

V usage is TRBV18 and J usage is TRBJ1-5; 7 bases match TRBD1. This CDR3 region has 14 residues. The germline V gene has CDR1 KGHSH and CDR2 LQKENI. Trimming removed 6 bases from V and 4 bases from J; junction bases left unmatched: 6. This CDR3 reads CASSEGQPNQPQHF. CDR3 sequence (DNA): TGTGCCAGCTCCGAGGGACAGCCTAATCAGCCCCAGCATTTT.

In its sample, this clone was seen a few times. V and J are TRBV2 and TRBJ1-6, with 10 nucleotides matching TRBD1. This CDR3 comprises 14 residues. V was pared by 8 bases and J by 10 bases, with 8 bases of the junction left unmatched. Germline V gene data show CDR1 as SNHLY and CDR2 as FYNNEI. The CDR3 DNA is TGTGCCAGCGTTCCGGGACAGGGGAGCTCACCCCTCCACTTT. It specifies CASVPGQGSSPLHF.

This chain links TRBV7-9 with TRBJ2-3; TRBD1 agrees at 10 bases. CDR1 SEHNR and CDR2 FQNEAQ come from the germline V gene (reference sequence). V lost 11 bases, J lost 0 bases, and 14 bases stayed unmatched. The CDR3 spans 17 residues. CDR3 region: CACSIGTGVLSTDTQYF. The CDR3 DNA follows: TGTGCCTGCTCTATTGGGACAGGGGTCCTTAGCACAGATACGCAGTATTTT. The full variable domain, with the rest looked up from reference TRBV7-9 and TRBJ2-3, is DTGVSQNPRHKITKRGQNVTFRCDPISEHNRLYWYRQTLGQGPEFLTYFQNEAQLEKSRLLSDRFSAERPKGSFSTLEIQRTEQGDSAMYLCACSIGTGVLSTDTQYFGPGTRLTVL.

The chain uses TRBV5-1 and TRBJ1-2; 7 positions match TRBD1. CDR1 is SGHRS and CDR2 is YFSETQ in the germline V gene. V shed 4 bases, J shed 2 bases, and the junction held 2 bases outside the gene matches. The CDR3 is made up of 13 amino acids. CDR3: CASSPTGNYGYTF. The CDR3 DNA follows: TGCGCCAGCAGCCCGACAGGGAACTATGGCTACACCTTC.

The V and J genes are TRBV25-1 and TRBJ2-1; D is possibly TRBD1 (6 bases). Trimming removed 5 bases at V and 12 bases at J, with 14 bases between. The CDR3 is 12 residues long. The germline gives CDR1 MGHDK, CDR2 SYGVNS. This CDR3 reads CASSFHKGGQFF. DNA of the CDR3: TGTGCCAGCAGTTTCCATAAAGGGGGGCAGTTCTTC.

The CDR3 is CASSYPGTGNYGYTF. The CDR3 DNA reads TGTGCCAGCAGTTACCCCGGGACAGGGAACTATGGCTACACCTTC. The chain has TRBV6-2 or TRBV6-3 and TRBJ1-2; 9 bases are shared with TRBD1. Germline values: CDR1 MNHEY, CDR2 SVGEGT. The trim removed 2 bases at V and 2 bases at J, leaving 3 bases unmatched. The CDR3 consists of 15 residues.

J is TRBJ1-1 and V is TRBV29-1; a weak D match, TRBD1 (5 bases). The CDR3 is 13 residues long. From germline, CDR1 is SQVTM and CDR2 ANQGSEA. V was pared by 6 bases and J by 7 bases, with 18 bases between. CDR3 amino acids: CSVRVGGLNEAFF. CDR3 bases: TGCAGCGTCCGAGTGGGGGGACTTAATGAAGCTTTCTTT.

This rearrangement joins TRBV3-1 (or the pseudogene TRBV3-2) to TRBJ1-2, with D maybe TRBD1 (6 bases). V was shortened by 1 base and J by 4 bases, with 22 bases between the two germline ends. CDR3 length: 18 amino acids. Per the germline V gene, CDR1 is LGHDT and CDR2 is YNNKEL (reference sequence). CDR3 protein: CASSQASSHTGKSYGYTF. CDR3 DNA: TGTGCCAGCAGCCAAGCTTCATCTCACACAGGGAAAAGCTATGGCTACACCTTC.

In this sample, this clone turned up many times. The V gene is TRBV6-2 or TRBV6-3, the J gene TRBJ2-2, with D possibly matching TRBD2 (5 bases). The CDR3 has 13 residues. CDR1 MNHEY and CDR2 SVGEGT come from the germline V gene. V was cut by 6 bases and J by 8 bases, with 13 bases left in between. In nucleotides, the CDR3 is TGTGCCAGCAGCCTGAAGAGGGCTGGGGAGCTGTTTTTT. This sequence encodes CASSLKRAGELFF.

The chain employs TRBV20-1 and TRBJ2-7, with 11 bases lining up with TRBD2. With V trimmed by 3 bases and J by 3 bases, 10 bases remained unmatched. This CDR3 is 16 amino acids long. Germline V gives CDR1 DFQATT, CDR2 SNEGSKA (reference sequence). CDR3 nucleotide sequence: TGCAGTGCTAGTGGGCTAGCGGGAGGTGGGGTCTACGAGCAGTACTTC. This gives the protein CSASGLAGGGVYEQYF.

CDR3 sequence (DNA): TGTGCCAGCAGTTACGCGGGGGGGTTAGAGACCCAGTACTTC. Translated, it gives CASSYAGGLETQYF. The chain carries TRBV6-2 or TRBV6-3 and TRBJ2-5, with 9 bases lining up with TRBD2. Germline CDR1 MNHEY, CDR2 SVGEGT. J was trimmed by 4 bases and V by 2 bases; bases with no gene match: 2. The CDR3 loop spans 14 amino acids.

The rearrangement uses TRBV6-5 and TRBJ1-5; TRBD1 aligns across 9 bases. With V trimmed by 6 bases and J by 6 bases, 6 bases remained unmatched. The length of the CDR3 is 14 residues. Per the germline V gene, CDR1 is MNHEY and CDR2 is SVGAGI. CDR3 sequence (DNA): TGTGCCAGCAGGGGGACAGGGACGCTTCAGCCCCAGCATTTT. Its protein product is CASRGTGTLQPQHF.

Only a few counts were recorded for this clone. The chain couples TRBV6-5 to TRBJ1-1; D is unresolved. Trimming took 0 bases from V and 0 from J, leaving 8 bases between them. CDR1 MNHEY and CDR2 SVGAGI come from the germline V gene. CDR3 length: 15 residues. CDR3 sequence reads: CASSYSRDMNTEAFF. The CDR3 region has the DNA TGTGCCAGCAGTTACTCGAGGGATATGAACACTGAAGCTTTCTTT.

The chain has TRBV3-1 (or the pseudogene TRBV3-2) and TRBJ2-1; 7 bases are shared with TRBD1. The CDR3 is 14 amino acids. Trimming took 2 bases from V and 8 from J; bases not matched to a gene: 6. In germline, CDR1 is LGHDT, CDR2 YNNKEL (reference sequence). The CDR3 region has the DNA TGTGCCAGCAGCCAAAGCAGGGGGTGGGATGAGCAGTTCTTC. This gives the protein CASSQSRGWDEQFF.

This chain links TRBV7-6 with TRBJ2-2; 12 bases match TRBD2. The CDR3 spans 15 residues. Germline lookup yields CDR1 SGHVS and CDR2 FNYEAQ. V lost 6 bases to trimming and J lost 6 bases; unmatched junction nucleotides: 5. CDR3 loop: CASSRTSGDAGELFF. The CDR3 bases are TGTGCCAGCAGTAGGACTAGCGGGGACGCCGGGGAGCTGTTTTTT.